This entry is about one T cell receptor (beta chain). Its antigen target is currently unknown. Base qualities are not at hand, and no much larger clone is one base apart. What the time point label conveys for this sample: baseline before first vaccination. Vaccinee samples were obtained from the UK trials COV001 and COV002, which included a single-blind randomized controlled phase 2/3 trial of AZD1222 (ChAdOx1 nCoV-19) in healthy adults. For TCRbeta chain sequencing, PBMC samples from trial participants were taken at day 0 and at day 28 after the second dose. This sample is part of a study of T cell responses to AZD1222 COVID-19 vaccine (dated by TCRdb to the early 2020s). Study-level background: AZD1222 recipients given second doses at about 4 weeks or at about 12 weeks were pooled, since spike-specific TCR depth and breadth were not found to differ between the two schedules. Enrollment into the trials was organized by age into subgroups of 18-55, 56-69 and 70-plus years, and those subgroups contained approximately 150, 30 and 60 TCR-sequenced participants, respectively. TCR sequencing was performed for approximately 240 trial participants, of whom about 200 were given two doses of AZD1222 and around 25 were given two doses of MenACWY control vaccine. The investigation overall reported the following: Because no day 14 peak-response samples were available, repertoires were characterized only after the peak T cell response. Spike-specific TCR breadth and depth rose significantly after two AZD1222 doses compared with day 0 and with MenACWY recipients. In the small 56-69-year group, the increase in depth fell short of significance, most likely because of low power. Epitopes outside the regions mutated in the B.1.351 and B.1.1.7 variants were reportedly recognized by nearly half of the unique spike-specific TCRs. The vaccine-associated CD4 TCRs covered the entire spike protein, and the dominant responses fell in regions 160-218 and 743-854. Conclusions about previously exposed vaccinees are limited, since just a handful of AZD1222 recipients were seropositive for SARS-CoV-2 at baseline. Most participants were white British and females outnumbered males, and the authors suggested that clonal diversity may have been underestimated.

CDR1 and CDR2, per the germline V gene, are MGHRA and YSYEKL. Spanning cysteine to phenylalanine, the CDR3 consists of 17 amino acids. Of the read, only the CDR3 DNA is kept; its 51 bases are in frame from base 1. V has 1 base trimmed and J has 0 bases trimmed; junction bases matching no gene number 7. The CDR3 regions of human TCRbeta chains were analyzed by immunosequencing. Per the original workflow: TCRs in the repertoires were matched against a reference library of SARS-CoV-2-specific TCRs that had been generated with the MIRA antigen-specificity platform. Breadth was defined as the fraction of unique TCRs that were SARS-CoV-2-associated. Depth was defined as the fraction of total T cells that were SARS-CoV-2-associated. Using the MIRA data, every spike-specific TCR was mapped to the spike region that the TCR reacted to and assigned to either a CD4 or a CD8 class. Log10-transformed breadth and depth values were compared by one-way ANOVA with Sidak's multiple comparisons tests. The immuneACCESS repertoire file appears here via TCRdb, limited to in-frame rearrangements. These files lack a portion of the clones; in checked studies, under half of the deficit traces to unresolved V genes, and the cause of the others is not known. V and J calls and clone size are given by that table; D and trimming were obtained from the DNA. The sample contains some 170,000 clones, roughly 91% of them found a single time. The ten largest account for roughly 1.7% of the sample.

This specimen consisted of peripheral blood, obtained on day 0 of AZD1222 vaccination. The rearranged segments are TRBV4-1 and TRBJ2-3, with 7 central nucleotides matching TRBD1. The sequence derives from an adult in good health. For the CDR3, the sequence is CASSQATGTASTDTQYF. The DNA sequence is given as TGCGCCAGCAGCCAAGCGACCGGGACAGCTAGCACAGATACGCAGTATTTT.